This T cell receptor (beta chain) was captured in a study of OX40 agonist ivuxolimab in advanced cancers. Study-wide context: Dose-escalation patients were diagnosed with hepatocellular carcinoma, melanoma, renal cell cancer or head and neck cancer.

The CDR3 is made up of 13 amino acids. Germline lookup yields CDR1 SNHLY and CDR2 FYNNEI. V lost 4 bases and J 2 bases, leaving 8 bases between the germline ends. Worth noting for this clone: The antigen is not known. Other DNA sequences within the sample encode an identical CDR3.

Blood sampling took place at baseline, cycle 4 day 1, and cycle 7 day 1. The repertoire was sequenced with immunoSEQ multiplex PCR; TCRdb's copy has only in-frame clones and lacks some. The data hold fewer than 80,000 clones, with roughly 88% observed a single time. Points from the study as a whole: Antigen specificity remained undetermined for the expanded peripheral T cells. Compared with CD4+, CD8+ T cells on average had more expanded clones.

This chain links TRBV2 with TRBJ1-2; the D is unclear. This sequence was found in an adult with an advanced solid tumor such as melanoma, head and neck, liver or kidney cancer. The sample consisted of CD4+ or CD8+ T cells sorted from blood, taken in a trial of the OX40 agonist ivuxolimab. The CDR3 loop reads CASSVVGNYGYTF. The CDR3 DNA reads TGTGCCAGCAGTGTGGTGGGGAACTATGGCTACACCTTC.